The T cell receptor beta chain under discussion was sequenced for a study of control samples from healthy donors and cancer patients. About this clone itself: The same CDR3 also results from other DNA sequences found in this sample.

From germline, CDR1 is SGHNT and CDR2 YENEEA. This CDR3 is built from 13 residues. Trimming stripped 3 bases from V and 4 bases from J, with 6 bases between. Using immunoSEQ multiplex PCR, the repertoire was profiled, and TCRdb retains in-frame clones only, with some absent. The sample has around 180,000 clones, about 86% seen once. This sequence joins TRBV11-3 and TRBJ2-2, with a weak D call TRBD2 (6 bases). The sample consisted of blood. The receptor was derived from a woman aged 25 to 39 in good health. CDR3 residues: CASSLGGTGELFF. As DNA, the CDR3 is TGTGCCAGCAGCTTGGGGGGCACCGGGGAGCTGTTTTTT.